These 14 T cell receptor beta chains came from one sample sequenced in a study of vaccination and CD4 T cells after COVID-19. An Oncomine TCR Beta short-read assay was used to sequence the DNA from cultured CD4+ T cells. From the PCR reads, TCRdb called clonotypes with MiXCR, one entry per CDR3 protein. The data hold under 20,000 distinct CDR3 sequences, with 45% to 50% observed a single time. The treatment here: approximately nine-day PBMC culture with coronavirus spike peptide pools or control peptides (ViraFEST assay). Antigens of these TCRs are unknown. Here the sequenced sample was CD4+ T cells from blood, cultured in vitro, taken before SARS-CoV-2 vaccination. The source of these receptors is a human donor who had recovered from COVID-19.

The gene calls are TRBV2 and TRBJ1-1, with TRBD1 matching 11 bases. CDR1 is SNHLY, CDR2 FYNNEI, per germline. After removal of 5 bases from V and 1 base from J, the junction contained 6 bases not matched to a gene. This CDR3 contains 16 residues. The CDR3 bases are TGTGCCAGCAGTAGAGGACAGGGGGCGGGGAACACTGAAGCTTTCTTT. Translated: CASSRGQGAGNTEAFF.

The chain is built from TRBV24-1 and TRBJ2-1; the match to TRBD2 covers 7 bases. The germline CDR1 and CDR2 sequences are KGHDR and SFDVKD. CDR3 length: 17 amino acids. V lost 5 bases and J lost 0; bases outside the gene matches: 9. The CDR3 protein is CATSGVRGSSSYNEQFF. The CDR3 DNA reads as TGTGCCACCAGTGGAGTGCGGGGGTCGAGCTCCTACAATGAGCAGTTCTTC.

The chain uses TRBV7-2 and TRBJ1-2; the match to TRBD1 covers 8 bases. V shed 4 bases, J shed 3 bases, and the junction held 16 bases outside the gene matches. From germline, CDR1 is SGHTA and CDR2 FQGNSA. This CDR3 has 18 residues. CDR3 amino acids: CASSSPGTGRVRYYGYTF. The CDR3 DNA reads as TGTGCCAGCAGCTCCCCCGGGACAGGAAGAGTAAGGTACTATGGCTACACCTTC.

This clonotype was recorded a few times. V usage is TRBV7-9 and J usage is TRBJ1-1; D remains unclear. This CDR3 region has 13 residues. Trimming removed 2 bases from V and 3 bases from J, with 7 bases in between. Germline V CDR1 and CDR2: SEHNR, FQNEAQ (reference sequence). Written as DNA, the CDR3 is TGTGCCAGCAGCTTATACCAGGACACTGAAGCTTTCTTT. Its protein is CASSLYQDTEAFF.

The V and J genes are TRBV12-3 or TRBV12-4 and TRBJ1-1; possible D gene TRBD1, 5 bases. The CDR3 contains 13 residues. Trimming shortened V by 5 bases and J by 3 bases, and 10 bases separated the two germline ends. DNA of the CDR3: TGTGCCAGCAGTGTTGGGGGGGACACTGAAGCTTTCTTT. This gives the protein CASSVGGDTEAFF.

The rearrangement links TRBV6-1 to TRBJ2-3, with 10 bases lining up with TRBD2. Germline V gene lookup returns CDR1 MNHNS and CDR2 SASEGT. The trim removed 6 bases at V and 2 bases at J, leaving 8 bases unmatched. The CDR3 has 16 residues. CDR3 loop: CASRKGLAWATDTQYF. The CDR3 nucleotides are TGTGCCAGCAGAAAGGGACTAGCGTGGGCCACAGATACGCAGTATTTT.

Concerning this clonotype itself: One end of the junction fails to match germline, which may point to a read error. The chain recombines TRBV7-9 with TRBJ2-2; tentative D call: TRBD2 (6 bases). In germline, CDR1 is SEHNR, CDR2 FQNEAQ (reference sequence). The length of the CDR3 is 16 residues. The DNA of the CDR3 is TGTGCCAGCATCACCCAATCTGCTGGGCGCACCGGGGGGCTGTTTTTT. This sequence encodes CASITQSAGRTGGLFF.

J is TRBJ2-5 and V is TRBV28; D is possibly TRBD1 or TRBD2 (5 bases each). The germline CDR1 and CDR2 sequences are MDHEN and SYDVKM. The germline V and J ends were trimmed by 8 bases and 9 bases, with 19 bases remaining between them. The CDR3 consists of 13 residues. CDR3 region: CASRPRNVGAQYF. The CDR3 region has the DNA TGTGCCAGCCGGCCTCGTAACGTGGGGGCCCAGTACTTC.

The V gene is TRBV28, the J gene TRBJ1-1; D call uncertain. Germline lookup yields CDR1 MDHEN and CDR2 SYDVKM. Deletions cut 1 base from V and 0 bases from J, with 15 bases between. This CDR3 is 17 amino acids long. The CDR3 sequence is CASSLFIGRLLNTEAFF. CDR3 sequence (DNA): TGTGCCAGCAGTTTATTTATAGGGCGTCTACTGAACACTGAAGCTTTCTTT.

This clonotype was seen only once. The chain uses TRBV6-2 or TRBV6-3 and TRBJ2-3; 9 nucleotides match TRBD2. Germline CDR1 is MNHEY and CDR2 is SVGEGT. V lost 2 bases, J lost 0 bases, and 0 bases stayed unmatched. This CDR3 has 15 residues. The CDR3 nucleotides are TGTGCCAGCAGTTACGCGGGGGGGAGCACAGATACGCAGTATTTT. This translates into CASSYAGGSTDTQYF.

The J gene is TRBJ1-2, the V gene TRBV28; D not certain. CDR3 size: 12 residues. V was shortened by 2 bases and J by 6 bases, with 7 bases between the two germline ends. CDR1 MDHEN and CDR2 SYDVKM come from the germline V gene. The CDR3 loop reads CASSLPGDGYTF. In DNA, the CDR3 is TGTGCCAGCAGTTTACCGGGTGATGGCTACACCTTC.

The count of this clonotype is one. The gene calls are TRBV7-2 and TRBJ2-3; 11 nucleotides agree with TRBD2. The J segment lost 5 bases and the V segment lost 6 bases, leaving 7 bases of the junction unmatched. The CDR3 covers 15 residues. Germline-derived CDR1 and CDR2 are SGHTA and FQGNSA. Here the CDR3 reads CASRTGLAGIDTQYF. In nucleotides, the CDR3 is TGTGCCAGCAGGACAGGACTAGCGGGTATAGATACGCAGTATTTT.

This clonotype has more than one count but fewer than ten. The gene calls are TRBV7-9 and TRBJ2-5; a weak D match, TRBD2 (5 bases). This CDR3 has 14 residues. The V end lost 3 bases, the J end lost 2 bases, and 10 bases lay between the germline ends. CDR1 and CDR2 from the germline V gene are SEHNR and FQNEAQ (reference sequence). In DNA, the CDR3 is TGTGCCAGCAGCTTCCGGACTTCTCAAGAGACCCAGTACTTC. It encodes CASSFRTSQETQYF.

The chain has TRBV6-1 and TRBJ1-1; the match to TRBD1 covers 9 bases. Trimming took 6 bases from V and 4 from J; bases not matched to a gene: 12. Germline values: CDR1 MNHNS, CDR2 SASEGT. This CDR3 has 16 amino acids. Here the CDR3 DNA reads TGTGCCAGCAGCGTCAGACCGGGACAGGGTGGCACTGAAGCTTTCTTT. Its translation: CASSVRPGQGGTEAFF.